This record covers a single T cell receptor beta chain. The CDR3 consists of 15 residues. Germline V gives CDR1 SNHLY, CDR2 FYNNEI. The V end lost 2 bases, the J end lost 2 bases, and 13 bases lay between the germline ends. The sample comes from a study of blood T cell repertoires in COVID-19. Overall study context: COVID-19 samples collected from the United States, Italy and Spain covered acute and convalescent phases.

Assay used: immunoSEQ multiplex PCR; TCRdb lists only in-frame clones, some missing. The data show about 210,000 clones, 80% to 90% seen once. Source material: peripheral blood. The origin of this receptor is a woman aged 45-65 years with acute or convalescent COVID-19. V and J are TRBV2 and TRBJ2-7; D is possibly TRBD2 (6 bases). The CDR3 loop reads CASSEYLRGTYEQYF. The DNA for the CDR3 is TGTGCCAGCAGTGAATACTTGCGGGGAACCTACGAGCAGTACTTC.